What follows are 9 T cell receptor beta chains derived from one specimen sequenced in a study of vaccination effects on CD4 cells after COVID-19 (dated by TCRdb to the early 2020s). In the ViraFEST assay, PBMC were stimulated with viral peptide pools, and TCR sequencing was then used to find antigen-specific CD4+ T cell clonotypes based on their expansion. After around 11 days of culture, CD4+ T cells were isolated with the EasySep CD4+ T cell isolation kit. Two doses of either the BNT162b2 or the mRNA-1273 mRNA SARS-CoV-2 vaccine were administered to participants. No antigen has been assigned to these receptors. The protocol used for the library was the immunoSEQ multiplex PCR assay. TCRdb carries this immuneACCESS record with in-frame sequences only. Its versions omit some clonotypes, under half of them owing to an unresolved V gene in the studies checked, with the rest unexplained. Within this sample are more than 20,000 clones, with more than 70% of them counted one time only. The ten largest clones capture about 9.1% of the sample.

The sample in question was CD4+ T cells from PBMCs cultured with HCoV-229E spike peptides, obtained after COVID-19 vaccination. In the paper's terms, the cell subset or site label means: HCoV-229E spike overlapping peptide pool stimulation. The receptors derive from a human donor who received a COVID-19 vaccine.

V is TRBV3-1 (or the pseudogene TRBV3-2) and J is TRBJ1-6; TRBD1 might be the D (5 bases). Trimming left V 0 bases short and J 6 bases short, with 12 bases between. Germline CDR1 reads LGHDT; CDR2 reads YNNKEL (reference sequence). The CDR3 length is 16 residues. The CDR3 here is CASSQDWGYRNSPLHF. As DNA, the CDR3 is TGTGCCAGCAGCCAAGATTGGGGGTATCGTAATTCACCCCTCCACTTT.

This chain connects TRBV27 to TRBJ2-7, with 9 bases lining up with TRBD2. V lost 6 bases to trimming and J lost 5 bases; unmatched junction nucleotides: 11. This CDR3 has 15 residues. The germline V gene encodes CDR1 MNHEY and CDR2 SMNVEV (reference sequence). The CDR3 DNA reads TGTGCCAGCAGCTGGGCTAGCGGGATATCGGACGAGCAGTACTTC. Amino acids: CASSWASGISDEQYF.

V and J are TRBV9 and TRBJ2-2; perhaps TRBD2 as D (5 bases). V gave up 0 bases and J gave up 3 bases, with 12 bases separating them. The CDR3 sequence is 16 residues long. Germline values: CDR1 SGDLS, CDR2 YYNGEE. For the CDR3, the DNA is TGTGCCAGCAGCGTAGGAGGTAGCGCCTACACCGGGGAGCTGTTTTTT. Its protein is CASSVGGSAYTGELFF.

The chain carries TRBV18 and TRBJ2-5; 8 bases agree with TRBD2. This CDR3 region has 15 residues. Germline trimming cut 2 bases from V and 5 bases from J; bases unmatched to any gene: 7. From germline, CDR1 is KGHSH and CDR2 LQKENI. The CDR3 nucleotides are TGTGCCAGCTCACCAGGGGCGGGAGGTCAGGAGACCCAGTACTTC. It specifies CASSPGAGGQETQYF.

This rearrangement joins TRBV6-5 to TRBJ2-1; D perhaps matches TRBD2 (7 bases). The CDR3 loop spans 12 amino acids. V was shortened by 7 bases and J by 8 bases, with 12 bases between the two germline ends. Looked up from germline, CDR1 is MNHEY and CDR2 is SVGAGI. CDR3 sequence: CASTGGAHEQFF. The CDR3 DNA sequence: TGTGCCAGCACTGGGGGGGCCCATGAGCAGTTCTTC.

The chain couples TRBV3-1 (or the pseudogene TRBV3-2) to TRBJ2-7, with a tentative D call TRBD1 (5 bases). Trimming removed 2 bases from V and 1 base from J, with 12 bases in between. Germline lookup yields CDR1 LGHDT and CDR2 YNNKEL (reference sequence). The CDR3 runs 15 residues. The CDR3 coding sequence is TGTGCCAGCAGCCAAATTACAGGAAGATCCTACGAGCAGTACTTC. Translating it yields CASSQITGRSYEQYF.

V and J are TRBV5-1 and TRBJ2-7; 8 positions agree with TRBD1. V gave up 5 bases and J gave up 3 bases; unmatched junction bases: 7. Germline V gene sequence: CDR1 SGHRS, CDR2 YFSETQ. CDR3 length: 14 amino acids. CDR3 bases: TGCGCCAGCAGTTGGACAGGGTCGGGCTACGAGCAGTACTTC. Encoded protein: CASSWTGSGYEQYF.

This sequence joins TRBV10-2 and TRBJ2-3; 7 nucleotides line up with TRBD2. Germline V gives CDR1 WSHSY, CDR2 SAAADI. Trimming removed 5 bases from V and 3 bases from J; junction bases left unmatched: 5. This CDR3 has 14 residues. The CDR3 nucleotides are TGCGCCAGCAGTCCCAGCGGGGCAACAGATACGCAGTATTTT. Its protein is CASSPSGATDTQYF.

CDR3 DNA sequence: TGCAGCGTTGGATCAGGGGGCGAAGAAGTTTGGAACTATGGCTACACCTTC. Amino acids: CSVGSGGEEVWNYGYTF. The chain joins TRBV29-1 to TRBJ1-2, with 8 positions matching TRBD1. V dropped 4 bases and J dropped 2; count of bases not matched to a gene: 15. This CDR3 region has 17 residues. Germline V gives CDR1 SQVTM, CDR2 ANQGSEA.